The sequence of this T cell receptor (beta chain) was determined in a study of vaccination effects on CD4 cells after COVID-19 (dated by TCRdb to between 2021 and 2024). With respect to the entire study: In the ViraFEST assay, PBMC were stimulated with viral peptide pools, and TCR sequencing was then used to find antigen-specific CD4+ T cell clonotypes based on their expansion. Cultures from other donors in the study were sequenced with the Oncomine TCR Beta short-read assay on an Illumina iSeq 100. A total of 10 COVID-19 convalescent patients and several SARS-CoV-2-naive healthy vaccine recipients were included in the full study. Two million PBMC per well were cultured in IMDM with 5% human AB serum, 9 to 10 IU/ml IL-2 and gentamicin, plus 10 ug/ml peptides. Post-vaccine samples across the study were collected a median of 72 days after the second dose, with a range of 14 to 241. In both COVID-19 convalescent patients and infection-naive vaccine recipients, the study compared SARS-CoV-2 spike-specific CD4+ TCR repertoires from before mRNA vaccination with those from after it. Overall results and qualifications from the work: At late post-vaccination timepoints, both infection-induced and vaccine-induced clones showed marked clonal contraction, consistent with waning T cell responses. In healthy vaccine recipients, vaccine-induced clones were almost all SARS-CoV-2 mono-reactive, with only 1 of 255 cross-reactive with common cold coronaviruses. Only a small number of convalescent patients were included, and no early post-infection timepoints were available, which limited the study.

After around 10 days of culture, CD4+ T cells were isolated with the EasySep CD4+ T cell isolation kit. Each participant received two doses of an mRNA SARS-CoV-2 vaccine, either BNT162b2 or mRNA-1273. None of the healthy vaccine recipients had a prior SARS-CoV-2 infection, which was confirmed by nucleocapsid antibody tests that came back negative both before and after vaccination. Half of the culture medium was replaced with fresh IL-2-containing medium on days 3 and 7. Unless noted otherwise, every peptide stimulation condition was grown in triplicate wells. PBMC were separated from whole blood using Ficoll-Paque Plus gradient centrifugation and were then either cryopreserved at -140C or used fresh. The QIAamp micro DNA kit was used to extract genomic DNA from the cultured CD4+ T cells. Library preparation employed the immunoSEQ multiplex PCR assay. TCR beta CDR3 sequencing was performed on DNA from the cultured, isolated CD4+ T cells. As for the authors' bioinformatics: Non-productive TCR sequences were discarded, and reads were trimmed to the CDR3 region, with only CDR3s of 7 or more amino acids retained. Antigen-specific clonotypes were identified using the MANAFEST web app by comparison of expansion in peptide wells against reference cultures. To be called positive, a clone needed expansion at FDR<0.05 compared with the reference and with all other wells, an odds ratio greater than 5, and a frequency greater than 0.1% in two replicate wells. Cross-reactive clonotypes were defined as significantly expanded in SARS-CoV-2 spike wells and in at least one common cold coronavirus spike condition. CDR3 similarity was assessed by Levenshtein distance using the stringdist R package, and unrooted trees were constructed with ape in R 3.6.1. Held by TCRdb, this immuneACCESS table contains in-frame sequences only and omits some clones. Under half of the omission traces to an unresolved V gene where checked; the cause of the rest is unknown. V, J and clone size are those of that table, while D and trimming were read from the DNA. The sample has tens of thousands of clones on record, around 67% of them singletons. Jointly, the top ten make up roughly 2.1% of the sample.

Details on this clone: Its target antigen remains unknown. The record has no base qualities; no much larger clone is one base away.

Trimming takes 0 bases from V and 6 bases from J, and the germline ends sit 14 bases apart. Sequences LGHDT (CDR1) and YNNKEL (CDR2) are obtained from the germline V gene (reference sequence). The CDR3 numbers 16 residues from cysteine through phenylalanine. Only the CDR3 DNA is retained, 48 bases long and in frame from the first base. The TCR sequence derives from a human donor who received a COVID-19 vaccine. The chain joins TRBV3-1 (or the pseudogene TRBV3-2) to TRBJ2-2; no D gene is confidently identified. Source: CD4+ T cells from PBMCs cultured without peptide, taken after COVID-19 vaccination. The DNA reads TGTGCCAGCAGCCAAGAACTTCCGGATGGGTCCGGGGAGCTGTTTTTT. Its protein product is CASSQELPDGSGELFF.